This T cell receptor (beta chain) was sequenced for a study of T cell repertoires in cytomegalovirus infection. Study outcomes and limitations: CMV carriers having the relevant HLA were flagged by cumulative public TCR beta family frequency.

The CDR3 is 14 amino acids. Trimming removed 7 bases at V and 0 bases at J, with 10 bases between. Germline CDR1 and CDR2: KGHSY and FQNENV. TCRdb analysed the reads with MiXCR anew, one entry per CDR3 protein. The repertoire holds nearly 550,000 distinct CDR3 sequences, with approximately 16% as singletons. Notes on this clonotype: Its antigen is unidentified.

The source of this sequence is a human donor in good health (CMV status not recorded). Some clones in this sample may be carry-over from other donors' samples. The genes are TRBV16 and TRBJ1-3, with unresolved D. Sequencing was carried out using CD8+ T cells from PBMCs. CDR3 protein: CASNVAFSGNTIYF. CDR3 sequence (DNA): TGTGCCAGCAACGTCGCTTTCTCTGGAAACACCATATATTTT.